Shown below are 19 T cell receptor beta chains from a single sample sequenced in a study of control samples from healthy donors and cancer patients. Sequencing used immunoSEQ multiplex PCR; TCRdb keeps in-frame clones, though not all of them. This sample has under 150,000 clones, with around nine tenths found just once. Specimen: blood. Receptors were obtained from a young man in good health.

The chain employs TRBV6-2 or TRBV6-3 and TRBJ2-7; 8 bases are a match to TRBD2. CDR3 length: 15 amino acids. Losses at the gene ends were 5 bases for V and 2 bases for J; bases not matched to a gene: 8. The germline V gene encodes CDR1 MNHEY and CDR2 SVGEGT. CDR3: CASSDPTSATYEQYF. The CDR3 DNA reads as TGTGCCAGCAGTGACCCGACTAGCGCTACCTACGAGCAGTACTTC.

This rearrangement joins TRBV11-2 to TRBJ2-1, with 10 bases matching TRBD1. Germline values: CDR1 SGHAT, CDR2 FQNNGV. Losses at the gene ends were 5 bases for V and 6 bases for J; bases not matched to a gene: 10. The CDR3 loop spans 16 amino acids. In DNA form, the CDR3 reads TGTGCCAGCAGCAAACCGGGACAGGGGTCCCCCAATGAGCAGTTCTTC. Protein product: CASSKPGQGSPNEQFF.

V and J are TRBV24-1 and TRBJ1-2, with TRBD1 matching 7 bases. V lost 3 bases to trimming and J lost 6 bases; unmatched junction nucleotides: 15. Per the germline V gene, CDR1 is KGHDR and CDR2 is SFDVKD. This CDR3 is built from 17 residues. The DNA for the CDR3 is TGTGCCACCAGTGATAACTCTCCCACTACAGGGGTAGATGGCTACACCTTC. This translates into CATSDNSPTTGVDGYTF.

The chain combines TRBV5-5 with TRBJ1-1, with TRBD1 as a possible D gene (6 bases). CDR1 and CDR2 (germline): SGHKS, YYEKEE (reference sequence). Deletions cut 4 bases from V and 2 bases from J, with 15 bases between. This CDR3 comprises 15 residues. CDR3: CASSPLGGGNTEAFF. The CDR3 DNA reads TGTGCCAGCAGCCCCCTAGGGGGAGGCAACACTGAAGCTTTCTTT.

This rearrangement joins TRBV4-2 to TRBJ1-4; no firm D call. The CDR3 totals 13 residues. The V and J ends lost 5 bases and 4 bases respectively, with 8 bases between them. Germline values: CDR1 LGHNA, CDR2 YNFKEQ. The CDR3 is CASSTRLNEKLFF. CDR3 nucleotide sequence: TGTGCCAGCAGCACCAGACTTAATGAAAAACTGTTTTTT.

The chain joins TRBV15 to TRBJ1-1, with 9 bases that match TRBD1. With 2 bases clipped from V and 10 bases from J, the junction kept 8 bases outside the gene matches. Germline CDR1 reads LNHNV; CDR2 reads YYDKDF (reference sequence). This CDR3 has 14 residues. The CDR3 sequence: CATSRQTGGEVAFF. The CDR3 DNA is TGTGCCACCAGCAGACAGACAGGGGGAGAGGTAGCTTTCTTT.

V usage is TRBV6-5 and J usage is TRBJ2-3; maybe TRBD2 (6 bases). Germline V CDR1 and CDR2: MNHEY, SVGAGI. With 7 bases removed from V and 0 bases from J, the gap between germline ends came to 8 bases. This CDR3 has 13 residues. The CDR3 DNA sequence: TGTGCCAGCATAGCGGATAGCACAGATACGCAGTATTTT. Amino acid sequence: CASIADSTDTQYF.

V usage is TRBV24-1 and J usage is TRBJ2-6; unclear D gene. The CDR3 contains 15 residues. Germline CDR1 KGHDR, CDR2 SFDVKD. The germline V and J ends were trimmed by 4 bases and 0 bases, with 6 bases remaining between them. CDR3 sequence: CATSEYTSGANVLTF. The CDR3 coding sequence is TGTGCCACCAGTGAGTACACCTCTGGGGCCAACGTCCTGACTTTC.

This clone was recorded only once. This chain joins TRBV14 and TRBJ1-2, with 8 bases fitting TRBD1. V shed 0 bases and J 4 bases; nucleotides not matched to a gene: 4. Germline V lookup: CDR1 SGHDN, CDR2 FVKESK. CDR3 size: 15 residues. In nucleotides, the CDR3 is TGTGCCAGCAGCCAAGAGACAGGGGTGGCCTATGGCTACACCTTC. It encodes CASSQETGVAYGYTF.

V gene TRBV16 combines with J gene TRBJ1-1; D uncertain. CDR3 length: 14 amino acids. Trimming shortened V by 4 bases and J by 0 bases, and 9 bases separated the two germline ends. The germline gives CDR1 KGHSY, CDR2 FQNENV. The CDR3 protein is CASSRGIMNTEAFF. CDR3 coding DNA: TGTGCCAGCAGCCGGGGTATAATGAACACTGAAGCTTTCTTT.

The V gene is TRBV12-5, the J gene TRBJ1-1, with a weak D call TRBD1 (5 bases). The CDR3 totals 15 residues. CDR1 is LGHNT, CDR2 FRNRAP, per germline. Trimming removed 0 bases from V and 6 bases from J, with 14 bases in between. The CDR3 loop is CASGLVDWGEAEAFF. The CDR3 DNA follows: TGTGCTAGTGGTTTGGTAGACTGGGGGGAGGCTGAAGCTTTCTTT.

The count of this clone is one. The J gene is TRBJ2-3, the V gene TRBV5-1; D ambiguous. The CDR3 runs 15 residues. Trimming took 5 bases from V and 0 from J, leaving 13 bases between them. Germline V CDR1 and CDR2: SGHRS, YFSETQ. CDR3 nucleotide sequence: TGCGCCAGCAGTTCGGGTATCCCTAGCACAGATACGCAGTATTTT. Amino acid sequence: CASSSGIPSTDTQYF.

In this sample, this clone turned up once. This rearrangement joins TRBV15 to TRBJ2-2; D is perhaps TRBD2 (7 bases). The V gene lost 5 bases and the J gene lost 6 bases, with 19 bases spanning the gap. Germline V CDR1 and CDR2: LNHNV, YYDKDF (reference sequence). CDR3 size: 16 residues. The CDR3 DNA reads as TGTGCCACCAGCCCCAGCTGGGGGGGGCGATCCGGGGAGCTGTTTTTT. Protein: CATSPSWGGRSGELFF.

The gene calls are TRBV9 and TRBJ2-3; D is uncertain. The CDR3 contains 12 residues. The V gene lost 0 bases and the J gene lost 4 bases, with 3 bases spanning the gap. Germline loops: CDR1 SGDLS, CDR2 YYNGEE. The CDR3 nucleotides are TGTGCCAGCAGCGTAGCAGCAGATACGCAGTATTTT. Protein: CASSVAADTQYF.

The V call is TRBV9, the J call TRBJ2-3; D gene uncertain. This CDR3 contains 14 residues. Per germline, CDR1 SGDLS and CDR2 YYNGEE. Trimming left V 1 base short and J 0 bases short, with 6 bases between. In nucleotides, the CDR3 is TGTGCCAGCAGCGTACAGGCTAGCACAGATACGCAGTATTTT. Translation gives CASSVQASTDTQYF.

This chain links TRBV29-1 with TRBJ1-2; a possible D gene is TRBD1 (5 bases). V lost 7 bases to trimming and J lost 7 bases, with 16 bases between them. In germline, CDR1 is SQVTM, CDR2 ANQGSEA. CDR3 length equals 12 residues. In nucleotides, the CDR3 is TGCAGCGAGAAGGGACTTTTCTCTGGCTACACCTTC. Translating gives CSEKGLFSGYTF.

This clone was observed a handful of times. The chain employs TRBV5-6 and TRBJ1-2; 7 positions match TRBD1. This CDR3 spans 17 amino acids. Germline V gene sequence: CDR1 SGHDT, CDR2 YYEEEE. V trimming: 4 bases; J trimming: 6 bases; junction bases outside the gene matches: 18. Here the CDR3 DNA reads TGTGCCAGCAGCCTAATAGGGACAGCAGAGGGGAGGGATGGCTACACCTTC. This gives the protein CASSLIGTAEGRDGYTF.

The chain uses TRBV7-3 and TRBJ2-5; D is unresolved. The CDR3 length is 14 residues. V was shortened by 1 base and J by 4 bases, with 10 bases between the two germline ends. From germline, CDR1 is SGHTA and CDR2 FQGTGA. The chain's CDR3 is CASSLIGGGETQYF. The CDR3 DNA reads TGTGCCAGCAGCTTAATTGGCGGTGGAGAGACCCAGTACTTC.

The J gene is TRBJ1-1, the V gene TRBV29-1; 9 positions agree with TRBD1. Germline CDR1 reads SQVTM; CDR2 reads ANQGSEA. The CDR3 consists of 12 residues. With 7 bases clipped from V and 5 bases from J, the junction kept 5 bases outside the gene matches. The CDR3 coding sequence is TGCAGCGGCGGACAGGGGAGAACTGAAGCTTTCTTT. This encodes CSGGQGRTEAFF.